The present T cell receptor beta chain was sequenced within a study of T cell repertoires in cytomegalovirus infection. Points from the study as a whole: HLA-C-restricted CMV-specific TCR beta clonotypes prevailed in the ex vivo response.

TCRdb reprocessed the reads via MiXCR and lists one record per CDR3 protein. Among about 83,000 distinct CDR3 sequences, 45% to 50% were seen once, and the ten largest hold just over 90%. Germline trimming cut 7 bases from V and 4 bases from J; bases unmatched to any gene: 5. The CDR3 runs 14 residues. This clonotype was counted between two and nine times. What it binds is not known. The genes are TRBV12-3 or TRBV12-4 and TRBJ2-1; TRBD1 matches 9 bases. The source is a human donor in good health (CMV status not recorded). Some clones in this sample may be carry-over from other donors' samples. The specimen comprised CD8+ T cells from cultured PBMCs, sampled from culture after CMV antigen stimulation. CDR3 DNA sequence: TGTGCCAGCACCCGGGACAGGGATTACAATGAGCAGTTCTTC. Protein sequence: CASTRDRDYNEQFF.